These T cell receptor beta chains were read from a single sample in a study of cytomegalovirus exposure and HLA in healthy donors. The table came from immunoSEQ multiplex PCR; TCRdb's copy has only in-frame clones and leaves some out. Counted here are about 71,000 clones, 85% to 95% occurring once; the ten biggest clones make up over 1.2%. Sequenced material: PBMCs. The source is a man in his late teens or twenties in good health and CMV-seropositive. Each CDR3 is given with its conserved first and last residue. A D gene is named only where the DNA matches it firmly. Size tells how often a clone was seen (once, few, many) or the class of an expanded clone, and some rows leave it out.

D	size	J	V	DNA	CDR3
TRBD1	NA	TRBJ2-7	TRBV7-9	TGTGCCAGCAGCTTAGTAGGGGACAGGGCACCCGAGCAGTACTTC	CASSLVGDRAPEQYF
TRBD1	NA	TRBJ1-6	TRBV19	TGTGCCAGTTGGGACAGGGGGCCCGTTTCACCCCTCCACTTT	CASWDRGPVSPLHF
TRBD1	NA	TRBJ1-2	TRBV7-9	TGTGCCAGCAGCAACCTAGGCGACAGGGCCCTAGCTAACTATGGCTACACCTTC	CASSNLGDRALANYGYTF
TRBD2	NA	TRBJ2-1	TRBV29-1	TGCAGCGTGACGATAGCGGGGAAAGGGGGTGAGCAGTTCTTC	CSVTIAGKGGEQFF
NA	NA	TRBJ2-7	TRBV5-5	TGTGCCAGCAGCCCGGACAGCTACGAGCAGTACTTC	CASSPDSYEQYF
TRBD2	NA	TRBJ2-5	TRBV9	TGTGCCAGCAGCGTAGTAGCTAGCGGGAGTCGGGAGACCCAGTACTTC	CASSVVASGSRETQYF
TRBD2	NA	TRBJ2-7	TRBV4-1	TGCGCCAGCAGCCAAGTGGCTAGCGGGAATACCTACGAGCAGTACTTC	CASSQVASGNTYEQYF
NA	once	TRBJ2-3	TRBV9	TGTGCCAGCAGCGTACTCGGGGATTCCACAGATACGCAGTATTTT	CASSVLGDSTDTQYF
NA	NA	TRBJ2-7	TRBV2	TGTGCCAGCAGTCGGGGACTCCTCGGCGAGCAGTACTTC	CASSRGLLGEQYF
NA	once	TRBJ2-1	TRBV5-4	TGTGCCAGCAGCCGGTACTTATCCTACAATGAGCAGTTCTTC	CASSRYLSYNEQFF
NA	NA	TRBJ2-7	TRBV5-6	TGTGCCAGCACCAGTTGGGGGGACAGCGCCTACGAGCAGTACTTC	CASTSWGDSAYEQYF
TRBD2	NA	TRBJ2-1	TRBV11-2	TGTGCCAGCAGCTTCGGACTAGCGGTCGATGAGCAGTTCTTC	CASSFGLAVDEQFF
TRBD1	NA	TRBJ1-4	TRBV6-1	TGTGCCAGCACGACAGGGGGCCTTAGGGAACTGTTTTTT	CASTTGGLRELFF
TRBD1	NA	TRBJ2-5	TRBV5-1	TGCGCCAGCAGCTCCGGGGACAGGGTGGGTCAAGAGACCCAGTACTTC	CASSSGDRVGQETQYF
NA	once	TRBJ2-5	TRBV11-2	TGTGCCAGCAAGGTGGGGGGAAAGACCCAGTACTTC	CASKVGGKTQYF
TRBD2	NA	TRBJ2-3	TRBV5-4	TGTGCCAGCAGCTTTGGCGGGGGGGGAACAGATACGCAGTATTTT	CASSFGGGGTDTQYF
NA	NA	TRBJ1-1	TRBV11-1	TGTGCCAGCAGCCGGGAGGCAGTCACTGAAGCTTTCTTT	CASSREAVTEAFF
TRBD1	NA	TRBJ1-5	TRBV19	TGTGCCAGTAGTTGGGACAGGAGACAGCCCCAGCATTTT	CASSWDRRQPQHF
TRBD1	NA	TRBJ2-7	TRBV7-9	TGTGCCAGCAGCTTTCCCGGGACAGTTTTCTACGAGCAGTACTTC	CASSFPGTVFYEQYF
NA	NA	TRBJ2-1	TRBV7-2	TGTGCCAGCAGCTTAATCAACAATGAGCAGTTCTTC	CASSLINNEQFF
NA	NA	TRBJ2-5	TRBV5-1	TGCGCCAGCAGCTTGAGGTATTCCGGGGGTAAAGAGACCCAGTACTTC	CASSLRYSGGKETQYF
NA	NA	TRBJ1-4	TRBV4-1	TGCGCCAGCAGCCGAGGACAGAGATATGAAAAACTGTTTTTT	CASSRGQRYEKLFF
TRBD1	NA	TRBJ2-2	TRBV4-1	TGCGCCAGCAGCCAGGGACAGGGGGGACACACCGGGGAGCTGTTTTTT	CASSQGQGGHTGELFF
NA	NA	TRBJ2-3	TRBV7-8	TGTGCCAGCAGCCAAGGCGGGGACACAGATACGCAGTATTTT	CASSQGGDTDTQYF
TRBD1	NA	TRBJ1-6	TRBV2	TGTGCCAGTACGGACAGGGTTAATTCACCCCTCCACTTT	CASTDRVNSPLHF
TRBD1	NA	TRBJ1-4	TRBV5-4	TGTGCCAGCAGCCAGGGGGTGACTAATGAAAAACTGTTTTTT	CASSQGVTNEKLFF
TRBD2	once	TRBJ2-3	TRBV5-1	TGCGCCAGCACCCCGGGACTAGTAACAGATACGCAGTATTTT	CASTPGLVTDTQYF
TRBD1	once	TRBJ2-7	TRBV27	TGTGCCAGCAGTTTAAGGGGACAGGTGACCTACGAGCAGTACTTC	CASSLRGQVTYEQYF
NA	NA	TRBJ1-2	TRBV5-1	TGCGCCAGCAGCTTGTTTCCGGGGAATAGGGTAAGCGGTAATGGCTACACCTTC	CASSLFPGNRVSGNGYTF
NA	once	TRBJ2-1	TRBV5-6	TGTGCCAGCAGCTTGGTGTCGTGGGGAGGCGATGAGCAGTTCTTC	CASSLVSWGGDEQFF
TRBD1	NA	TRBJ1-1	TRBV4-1	TGCGCCAGCAGCCACGCACAGGGGGAAGCTTTCTTT	CASSHAQGEAFF
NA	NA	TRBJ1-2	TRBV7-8	TGTGCCAGCAGCGCCCAAAGCGGTAACTATGGCTACACCTTC	CASSAQSGNYGYTF
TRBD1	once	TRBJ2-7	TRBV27	TGTGCCAGCACCCGGGACAGGCTCTCCTACGAGCAGTACTTC	CASTRDRLSYEQYF
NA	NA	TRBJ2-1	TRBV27	TGTGCCAGCAGCCTCGGTGGGCAGGGATATAATGGGCAGTTCTTC	CASSLGGQGYNGQFF
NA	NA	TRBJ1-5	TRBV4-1	TGCGCCAGCAGCCACGGGGGGACGGGCTCATGGCCCCAGCATTTT	CASSHGGTGSWPQHF
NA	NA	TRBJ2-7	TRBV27	TGTGCCAGCAGTTTCGCCCGGAGAACCTACGAGCAGTACTTC	CASSFARRTYEQYF
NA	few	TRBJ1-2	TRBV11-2	TGTGCCAGCAGCGTCTACCGGGACTCTGGCTACACCTTC	CASSVYRDSGYTF
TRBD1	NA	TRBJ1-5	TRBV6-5	TGTGCCAGCAGTTACTCGGGGACAGGCAATCAGCCCCAGCATTTT	CASSYSGTGNQPQHF
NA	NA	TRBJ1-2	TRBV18	TGTGCCAGCTCACCACGTGAAAGCCGTCATTCTAAGGGCTACACCTTC	CASSPRESRHSKGYTF
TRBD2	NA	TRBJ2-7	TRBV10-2	TGCGCCAGCAGACCTAGCGGCTCCTACGAGCAGTACTTC	CASRPSGSYEQYF
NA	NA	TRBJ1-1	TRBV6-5	TGTGCCAGCAGGCCAGGGGTCGCGAACACTGAAGCTTTCTTT	CASRPGVANTEAFF
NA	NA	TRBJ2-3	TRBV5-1	TGCGCCAGCAGCTTGTATGAGAAGAACACAGATACGCAGTATTTT	CASSLYEKNTDTQYF
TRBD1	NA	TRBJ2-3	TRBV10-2	TGCGCCAGCAGTCCGGGACAGGGGGTCACAGATACGCAGTATTTT	CASSPGQGVTDTQYF
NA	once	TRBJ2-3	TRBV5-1	TGCGCCAGCAGCTTGGGGATGGACTTTAGCACAGATACGCAGTATTTT	CASSLGMDFSTDTQYF
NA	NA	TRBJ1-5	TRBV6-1	TGTGCCAGCATGAAGGAGTATAGCAATCAGCCCCAGCATTTT	CASMKEYSNQPQHF
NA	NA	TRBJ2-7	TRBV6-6	TGTGCCAGCAGTCCTAATTCCGAGCAGTACTTC	CASSPNSEQYF
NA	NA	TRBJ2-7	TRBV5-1	TGCGCCAGCAGCGCGGGGGCGGGAAGCGAGCAGTACTTC	CASSAGAGSEQYF
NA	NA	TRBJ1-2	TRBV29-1	TGCAGCGTTGAAACTGGTGCACCTCCGTATACCTTC	CSVETGAPPYTF
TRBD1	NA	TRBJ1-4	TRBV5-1	TGCGCCAGCAGCTCACAAACAGGGGGTGAAAAACTGTTTTTT	CASSSQTGGEKLFF
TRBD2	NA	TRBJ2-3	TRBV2	TGTGCCGGAGGACTAGCGGGTGATGGGGGAAACACAGATACGCAGTATTTT	CAGGLAGDGGNTDTQYF
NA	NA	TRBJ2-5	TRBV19	TGTGCCAGTAGTTTGAGACAGCCCCAAGAGACCCAGTACTTC	CASSLRQPQETQYF